The following is a T cell receptor (beta chain) sequence with its context. The target antigen is unknown. The data stem from a study of T cell responses to AZD1222 COVID-19 vaccine. Study summary: Second-dose recipients at about 4 or about 12 weeks were treated as one pooled group.

Overall study findings and caveats: There were repertoire samples only from the period after the peak T cell response.

TCRdb's table, derived via immunoSEQ multiplex PCR, lists solely in-frame clones and lacks some. The profile covers some 150,000 clones, with 90% appearing a single time and about 1.5% taken by the ten largest. The CDR3 is made up of 15 amino acids. Trimming took 5 bases from V and 2 from J; bases not matched to a gene: 8. The germline V gene encodes CDR1 MNHEY and CDR2 SVGAGI. The V call is TRBV6-5, the J call TRBJ2-7; 8 positions match TRBD1. Sequenced here: peripheral blood, sampled on day 0 of AZD1222 vaccination. The TCR originated in an adult in good health. The CDR3 here is CASSNTGGLAYEQYF. CDR3 nucleotides: TGTGCCAGCAGTAATACAGGGGGGCTGGCCTACGAGCAGTACTTC.